The 13 T cell receptor beta chains listed next were all sequenced from one sample in a study of blood T cell repertoires in COVID-19. Produced via immunoSEQ multiplex PCR; TCRdb's table is partial and in-frame only. This table holds more than 95,000 clones, around four fifths found once. Sequenced: peripheral blood. These TCRs come from a man between 60 and 75 years old with acute or convalescent COVID-19.

The chain joins TRBV9 to TRBJ2-2, with a possible D match to TRBD2 (6 bases). The CDR3 runs 14 residues. Per the germline V gene, CDR1 is SGDLS and CDR2 is YYNGEE. Trimming left V 3 bases short and J 1 base short, with 7 bases between. The CDR3 bases are TGTGCCAGCAGCGGGCGGGAGAACACCGGGGAGCTGTTTTTT. It translates to CASSGRENTGELFF.

This clone was seen once. The chain carries TRBV6-6 and TRBJ1-1; TRBD1 is a possible D gene (6 bases). Deletions cut 6 bases from V and 7 bases from J, with 9 bases between. There are 11 residues in the CDR3. Germline CDR1 MNHNY, CDR2 SVGAGI (reference sequence). The CDR3 protein is CASRTGNEAFF. The CDR3 DNA reads TGTGCCAGCAGAACAGGGAATGAAGCTTTCTTT.

The chain combines TRBV5-1 with TRBJ1-4, with D possibly TRBD1 on 6 matching bases. The germline CDR1 and CDR2 sequences are SGHRS and YFSETQ. The CDR3 loop spans 17 amino acids. V lost 2 bases and J lost 2, with 16 bases in between. This CDR3 is CASSLEQGSSTNEKLFF. In DNA, the CDR3 is TGCGCCAGCAGCTTAGAACAGGGTTCTAGCACTAATGAAAAACTGTTTTTT. Combining the CDR3 with reference TRBV5-1 and TRBJ1-4 gives the whole variable domain KAGVTQTPRYLIKTRGQQVTLSCSPISGHRSVSWYQQTPGQGLQFLFEYFSETQRNKGNFPGRFSGRQFSNSRSEMNVSTLELGDSALYLCASSLEQGSSTNEKLFFGSGTQLSVL.

The V call is TRBV21-1, the J call TRBJ1-5. TRBV21-1 is shown as a pseudogene. The length of the CDR3 is 15 residues. CDR3 amino acids: CASRREGGSNQPQHF. CDR3 coding DNA: TGTGCCAGCCGAAGGGAGGGGGGAAGCAATCAGCCCCAGCATTTT.

The V and J genes are TRBV10-2 and TRBJ2-7; 16 nucleotides match TRBD2. The ends lost 7 bases at V and 3 bases at J; junction bases unmatched: 3. Germline V gene data show CDR1 as WSHSY and CDR2 as SAAADI. CDR3 length: 15 residues. CDR3 DNA sequence: TGCGCCAGCACTGGGACTAGCGGGGGGGTCTACGAGCAGTACTTC. It yields the protein CASTGTSGGVYEQYF.

The chain uses TRBV5-6 and TRBJ2-5; maybe TRBD2 (5 bases). V gave up 0 bases and J gave up 5 bases, with 8 bases separating them. Germline-derived CDR1 and CDR2 are SGHDT and YYEEEE. The CDR3 loop spans 13 amino acids. CDR3 sequence (DNA): TGTGCCAGCAGCTTGGGGACTTCTGAGACCCAGTACTTC. Protein product: CASSLGTSETQYF.

This clone was seen just once. This chain joins TRBV14 and TRBJ1-1; D is perhaps TRBD1 (5 bases). The V gene lost 2 bases and the J gene lost 3 bases, with 16 bases spanning the gap. The CDR3 is 16 amino acids. Germline CDR1 SGHDN, CDR2 FVKESK. The chain's CDR3 is CASSQIWAGRDTEAFF. The CDR3 DNA sequence: TGTGCCAGCAGCCAAATTTGGGCAGGCAGGGACACTGAAGCTTTCTTT.

This clone was picked up one time. This chain joins TRBV12-3 or TRBV12-4 and TRBJ1-2, with D possibly matching TRBD1 (6 bases). The length of the CDR3 is 12 residues. V dropped 7 bases and J dropped 6 bases, with 12 bases sitting between them. The CDR3 sequence: CASTNRADGYTF. The CDR3 bases are TGTGCCAGCACCAACAGGGCGGATGGCTACACCTTC.

The rearrangement links TRBV7-6 to TRBJ1-6; D perhaps matches TRBD1 (5 bases). V lost 5 bases and J 6 bases, leaving 17 bases between the germline ends. The CDR3 is made up of 16 amino acids. The germline CDR1 and CDR2 sequences are SGHVS and FNYEAQ. CDR3: CASSLGWGGSNSPLHF. CDR3 nucleotide sequence: TGTGCCAGCAGCCTAGGTTGGGGGGGTAGTAATTCACCCCTCCACTTT.

The V gene is TRBV3-1 (or the pseudogene TRBV3-2), the J gene TRBJ2-7; 10 bases are a match to TRBD2. The CDR3 covers 18 residues. J lost 9 bases, V lost 2 bases, and 19 bases had no gene match. The V gene's germline CDR1 is LGHDT and CDR2 YNNKEL (reference sequence). DNA of the CDR3: TGTGCCAGCAGCCAACGGGTCTCTAGCGGGAGTAGTCCAACAGCGCAGTACTTC. Its protein product is CASSQRVSSGSSPTAQYF.

The chain employs TRBV7-9 and TRBJ2-5; 9 nucleotides agree with TRBD1. After removal of 3 bases from V and 5 bases from J, the junction contained 7 bases not matched to a gene. CDR3 length: 15 amino acids. CDR1 and CDR2 from the germline V gene are SEHNR and FQNEAQ (reference sequence). The CDR3 DNA reads TGTGCCAGCAGCTTCGAACAGGGGGCGACGGAGACCCAGTACTTC. Translated, it gives CASSFEQGATETQYF.

A few counts support this clone. The rearrangement links TRBV6-1 to TRBJ2-1; 13 bases align to TRBD2. CDR1 MNHNS and CDR2 SASEGT come from the germline V gene. The J segment lost 8 bases and the V segment lost 0 bases, leaving 4 bases of the junction unmatched. This CDR3 contains 16 residues. CDR3 nucleotides: TGTGCCAGCAGTGAAGCACGGACTAGCGGGAGTGATGAGCAGTTCTTC. Translated: CASSEARTSGSDEQFF.

The chain couples TRBV6-5 to TRBJ1-1; D ambiguous. The CDR3 consists of 13 residues. The germline V gene encodes CDR1 MNHEY and CDR2 SVGAGI. The V end lost 2 bases, the J end lost 3 bases, and 7 bases lay between the germline ends. CDR3 sequence (DNA): TGTGCCAGCAGTTACGAGGGTTACACTGAAGCTTTCTTT. Translation: CASSYEGYTEAFF.